This T cell receptor beta chain was recovered during a study of cytotoxic CD8 clonotypes in ibrutinib-treated CLL. Notes on the study in general: Public clonotypes, rarely seen, contracted or held steady on treatment.

Using immunoSEQ multiplex PCR, the repertoire was profiled, and TCRdb retains in-frame clones only, with some absent. The data contain about 160,000 clones, about four fifths of them singletons. Comment on this clone: What it recognizes is unknown.

The CDR3 consists of 13 residues. Between the trimmed V and J ends, which lost 8 bases and 4 bases, there was a span of 15 bases. CDR1 and CDR2 (germline): SQVTM, ANQGSEA. The sequence was obtained from a human donor with chronic lymphocytic leukemia. This material consisted of PBMCs, taken after 12 months of ibrutinib treatment. The J gene is TRBJ1-5, the V gene TRBV29-1; D call uncertain. The CDR3 sequence is CSHSNGRNQPQHF. CDR3 coding DNA: TGCAGCCATAGCAATGGGAGGAATCAGCCCCAGCATTTT. Full variable domain (outside the CDR3, taken from reference TRBV29-1 and TRBJ1-5): SAVISQKPSRDICQRGTSLTIQCQVDSQVTMMFWYRQQPGQSLTLIATANQGSEATYESGFVIDKFPISRPNLTFSTLTVSNMSPEDSSIYLCSHSNGRNQPQHFGDGTRLSIL.